This T cell receptor (beta chain) was sequenced during a study of beta chain features in type 1 diabetes. Study-wide background: Examined across all samples were roughly 100 million sorted cells.

To note about this clone: The antigen remains unidentified.

The authors reverse transcribed all of the isolated RNA, so sequencing captured expressed TCRB transcripts. Clones were read by immunoSEQ multiplex PCR, and TCRdb kept only the in-frame ones, dropping some. Of 900,000 or so clones in the sample, roughly a sixth were seen once. Overall study findings and caveats: Fewer insertions but more deletions were seen at VDJ junctions in type 1 diabetes patients.

The CDR3 is made up of 15 amino acids. Per germline, CDR1 MNHEY and CDR2 SVGAGI. The J segment lost 4 bases and the V segment lost 6 bases, leaving 9 bases of the junction unmatched. The authors took one heparinised blood draw, averaging about 120 mL, from each donor. The chain employs TRBV6-5 and TRBJ2-5; TRBD2 matches at 9 bases. Sequenced: naive CD4+ T cells from blood. The TCR originated in a woman between 18 and 29 years old in good health. The CDR3 DNA is TGTGCCAGCAGCAATAGCGGGGGAAAGGGAGAGACCCAGTACTTC. The encoded protein is CASSNSGGKGETQYF.